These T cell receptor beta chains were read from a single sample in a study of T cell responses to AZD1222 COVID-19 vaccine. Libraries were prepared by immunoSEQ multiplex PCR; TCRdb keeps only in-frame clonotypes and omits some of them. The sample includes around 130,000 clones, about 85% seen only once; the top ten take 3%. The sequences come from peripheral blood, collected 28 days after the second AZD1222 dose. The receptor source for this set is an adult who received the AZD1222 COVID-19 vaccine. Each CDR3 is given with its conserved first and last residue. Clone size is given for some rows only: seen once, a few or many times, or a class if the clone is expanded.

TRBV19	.	CAASEPVGAGKPQHF
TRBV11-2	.	CASAWDGYGYTF
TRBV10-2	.	CASSDVEKLFF
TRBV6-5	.	CASSYKGGHQPQHF
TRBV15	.	CATSKAHQPQHF
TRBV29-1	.	CSVEDWGQGNTIYF
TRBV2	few	CASRYRDTGELFF
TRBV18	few	CASSEDRKGNTIYF
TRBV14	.	CASSQDRTAGWGDYTF
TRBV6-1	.	CASSAVGLAESYEQYF
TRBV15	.	CATSRDTMAGGRSYNEQFF
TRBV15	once	CATSRNTGTANTEAFF
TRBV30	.	CAWRGDRDSYEQYF
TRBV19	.	CASSTDSGANVLTF
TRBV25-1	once	CASSDPAGSQSGYTF
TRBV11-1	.	CASSLVGASNEQYF
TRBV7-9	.	CASSYPPSSAGGAYNEQFF
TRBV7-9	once	CASSPVQGLNEKLFF
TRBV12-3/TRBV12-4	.	CASRSTGDYGYTF
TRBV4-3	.	CASSQELASVHGYTF
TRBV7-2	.	CASSPNRGRMEKLFF
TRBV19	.	CASRLDRGRGGELFF
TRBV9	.	CASSVDGNQPQHF
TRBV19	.	CASSIQGAGEKLFF
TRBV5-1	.	CASSLPGINSPLHF
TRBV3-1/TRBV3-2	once	CASSQVLAGGSSYNEQFF
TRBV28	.	CASSPGASPLHF
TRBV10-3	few	CAIRGGTEAFF
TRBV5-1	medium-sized	CASSLGQGIRYTF
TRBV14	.	CASSQGGEQFF
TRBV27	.	CASAPAGNEAFF
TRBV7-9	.	CASSYQLAGGPGELFF
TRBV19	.	CASSIVYPHIEAFF
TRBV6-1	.	CASSDGQGRGNQPQHF
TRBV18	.	CASSPDPPLSTGNTIYF
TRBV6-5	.	CASSYPGPEQYF
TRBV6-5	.	CASTGTGPYEQYF
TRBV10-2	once	CASRPGGGGGTGELFF
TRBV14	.	CASSRVAGTGATNEKLFF
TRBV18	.	CASSRNTGELFF
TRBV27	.	CASSLIQGHEQYF
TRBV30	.	CAWKLVTPGWEKLFF
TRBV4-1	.	CASSLGTLEKLFF
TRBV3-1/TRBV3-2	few	CASSQDSPRGGFLYTQYF
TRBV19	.	CASTPGTDTQYF
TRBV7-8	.	CASSSNRGGTEAFF
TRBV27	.	CASSFGGPGNPYANTGELFF
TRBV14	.	CASSKGPMNTEAFF
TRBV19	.	CASSVKTGQGNTGELFF
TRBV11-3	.	CASSLRSPYEQYF
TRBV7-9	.	CASSPDSSSGNTIYF
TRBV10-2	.	CASSEAVRNTEAFF
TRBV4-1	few	CASSQGGVTYEQYF
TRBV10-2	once	CASSESGTSGGASEQYF
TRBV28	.	CASSLGGAGEKLFF
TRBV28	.	CASSRDRVTEAFF
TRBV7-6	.	CASTVSGGAGTDTQYF
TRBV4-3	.	CASSQGGYGANVLTF